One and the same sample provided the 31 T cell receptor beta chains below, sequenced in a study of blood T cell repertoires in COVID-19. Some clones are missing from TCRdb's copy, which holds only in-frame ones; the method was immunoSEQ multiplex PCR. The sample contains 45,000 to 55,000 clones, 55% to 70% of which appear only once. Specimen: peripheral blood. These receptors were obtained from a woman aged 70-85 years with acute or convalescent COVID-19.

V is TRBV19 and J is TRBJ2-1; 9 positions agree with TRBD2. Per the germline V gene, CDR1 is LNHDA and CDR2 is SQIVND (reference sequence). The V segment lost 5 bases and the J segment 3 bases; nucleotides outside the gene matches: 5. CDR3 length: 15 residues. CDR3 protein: CASSGLARSYNEQFF. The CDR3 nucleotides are TGTGCCAGTAGTGGACTAGCGAGAAGCTACAATGAGCAGTTCTTC.

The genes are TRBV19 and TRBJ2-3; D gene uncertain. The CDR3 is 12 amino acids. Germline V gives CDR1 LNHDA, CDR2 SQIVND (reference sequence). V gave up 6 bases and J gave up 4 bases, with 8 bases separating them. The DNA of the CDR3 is TGTGCCAGTAGAGACCTAGCAGATACGCAGTATTTT. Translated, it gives CASRDLADTQYF. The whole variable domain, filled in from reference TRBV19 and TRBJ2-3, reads DGGITQSPKYLFRKEGQNVTLSCEQNLNHDAMYWYRQDPGQGLRLIYYSQIVNDFQKGDIAEGYSVSREKKESFPLTVTSAQKNPTAFYLCASRDLADTQYFGPGTRLTVL.

CDR3 bases: TGTGCCAGCAGCCACCGACTAGCGCAAGGCACAGATACGCAGTATTTT. It specifies CASSHRLAQGTDTQYF. The J gene is TRBJ2-3, the V gene TRBV7-2; 8 nucleotides align to TRBD2. Germline V gene data show CDR1 as SGHTA and CDR2 as FQGNSA. This CDR3 is built from 16 residues. After removal of 5 bases from V and 1 base from J, the junction contained 8 bases not matched to a gene.

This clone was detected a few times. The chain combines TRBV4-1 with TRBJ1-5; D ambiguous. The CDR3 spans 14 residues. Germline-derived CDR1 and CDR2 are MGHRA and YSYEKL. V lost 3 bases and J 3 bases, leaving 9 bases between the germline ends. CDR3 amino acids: CASSHRVNNQPQHF. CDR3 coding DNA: TGCGCCAGCAGCCATCGGGTTAACAATCAGCCCCAGCATTTT.

CDR3 DNA: TGTGCCAGCAGCTTAGGTCGTCTAGGCGTGCGAGAGACCCAGTACTTC. It yields the protein CASSLGRLGVRETQYF. The chain recombines TRBV7-8 with TRBJ2-5; D remains ambiguous. The germline CDR1 and CDR2 sequences are SGHVS and FQNEAQ. V was trimmed by 1 base and J by 4 bases, leaving 16 bases between them. This CDR3 has 16 residues.

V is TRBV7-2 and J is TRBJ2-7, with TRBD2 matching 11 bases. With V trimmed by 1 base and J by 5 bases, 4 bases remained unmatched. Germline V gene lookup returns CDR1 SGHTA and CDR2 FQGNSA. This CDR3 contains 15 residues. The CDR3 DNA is TGTGCCAGCAGCTTAGATCTAGCGGGAGGCCACGAGCAGTACTTC. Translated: CASSLDLAGGHEQYF.

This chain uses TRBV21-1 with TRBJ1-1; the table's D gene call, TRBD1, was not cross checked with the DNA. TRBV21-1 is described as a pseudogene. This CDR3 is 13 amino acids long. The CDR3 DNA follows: TGTGCCAGCAGCAAAGTAACCAGGGTAGAAGCTTTCTTT. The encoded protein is CASSKVTRVEAFF.

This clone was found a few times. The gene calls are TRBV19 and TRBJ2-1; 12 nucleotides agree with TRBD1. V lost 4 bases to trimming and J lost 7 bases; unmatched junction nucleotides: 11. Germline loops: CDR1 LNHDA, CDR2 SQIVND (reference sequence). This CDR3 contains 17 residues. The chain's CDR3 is CASSTSSGTGGWNEQFF. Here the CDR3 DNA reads TGTGCCAGTAGTACGTCCTCCGGGACAGGGGGCTGGAATGAGCAGTTCTTC.

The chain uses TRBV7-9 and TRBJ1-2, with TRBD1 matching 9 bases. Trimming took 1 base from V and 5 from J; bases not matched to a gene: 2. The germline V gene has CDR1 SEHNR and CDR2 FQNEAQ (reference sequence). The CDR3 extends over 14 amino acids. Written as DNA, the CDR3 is TGTGCCAGCAGCTTAGGGACAGGGGAATATGGCTACACCTTC. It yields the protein CASSLGTGEYGYTF.

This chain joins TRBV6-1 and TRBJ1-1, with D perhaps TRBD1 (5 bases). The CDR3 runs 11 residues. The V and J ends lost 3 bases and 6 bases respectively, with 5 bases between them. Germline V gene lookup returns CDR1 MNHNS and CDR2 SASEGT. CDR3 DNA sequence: TGTGCCAGCAGTGAGGGGCCTGAAGCTTTCTTT. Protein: CASSEGPEAFF.

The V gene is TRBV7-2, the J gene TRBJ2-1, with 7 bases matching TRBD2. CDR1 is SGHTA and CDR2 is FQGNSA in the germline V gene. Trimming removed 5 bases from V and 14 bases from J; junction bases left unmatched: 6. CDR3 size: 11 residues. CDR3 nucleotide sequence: TGTGCCAGCAGCCCTTTAGCGGGTGAGTTCTTC. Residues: CASSPLAGEFF.

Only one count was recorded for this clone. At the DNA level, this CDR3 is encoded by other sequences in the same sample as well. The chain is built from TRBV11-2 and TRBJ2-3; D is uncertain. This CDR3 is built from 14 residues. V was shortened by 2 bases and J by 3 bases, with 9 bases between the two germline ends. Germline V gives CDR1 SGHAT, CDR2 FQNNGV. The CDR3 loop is CASSLLGGTDTQYF. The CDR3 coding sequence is TGTGCCAGCAGCTTACTAGGTGGGACAGATACGCAGTATTTT.

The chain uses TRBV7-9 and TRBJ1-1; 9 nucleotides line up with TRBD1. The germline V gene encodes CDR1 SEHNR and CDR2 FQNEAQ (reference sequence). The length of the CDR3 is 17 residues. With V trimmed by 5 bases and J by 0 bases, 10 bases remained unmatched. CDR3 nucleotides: TGTGCCAGCAGCCGCCCGGGACAGGGTAGGATGAACACTGAAGCTTTCTTT. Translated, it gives CASSRPGQGRMNTEAFF.

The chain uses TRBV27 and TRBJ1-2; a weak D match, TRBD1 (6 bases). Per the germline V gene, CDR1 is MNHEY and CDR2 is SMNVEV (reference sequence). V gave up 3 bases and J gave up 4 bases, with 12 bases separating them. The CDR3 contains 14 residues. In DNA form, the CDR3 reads TGTGCCAGCAGTTTGAAGGGGGTGAGCTATGGCTACACCTTC. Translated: CASSLKGVSYGYTF.

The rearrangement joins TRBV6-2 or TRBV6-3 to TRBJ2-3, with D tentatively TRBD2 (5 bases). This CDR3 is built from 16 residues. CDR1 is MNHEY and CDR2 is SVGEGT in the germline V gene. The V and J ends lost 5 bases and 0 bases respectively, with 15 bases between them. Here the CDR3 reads CASSQIGRTSTDTQYF. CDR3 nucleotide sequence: TGTGCCAGCAGTCAAATCGGACGGACTAGCACAGATACGCAGTATTTT.

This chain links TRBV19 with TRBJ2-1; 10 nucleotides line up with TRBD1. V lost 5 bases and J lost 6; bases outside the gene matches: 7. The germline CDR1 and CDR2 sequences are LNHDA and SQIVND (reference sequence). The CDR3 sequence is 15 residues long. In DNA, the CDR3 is TGTGCCAGTAGTCCCCGGACAGGGGGGGGCAATGAGCAGTTCTTC. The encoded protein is CASSPRTGGGNEQFF.

CDR3 bases: TGTGCCAGTAGTGCGATGACAGAAAACTATGGCTACACCTTC. This gives the protein CASSAMTENYGYTF. The chain uses TRBV19 and TRBJ1-2; TRBD1 is a possible D gene (5 bases). V was shortened by 5 bases and J by 2 bases, with 12 bases between the two germline ends. Germline CDR1 reads LNHDA; CDR2 reads SQIVND (reference sequence). The CDR3 sequence is 14 residues long.

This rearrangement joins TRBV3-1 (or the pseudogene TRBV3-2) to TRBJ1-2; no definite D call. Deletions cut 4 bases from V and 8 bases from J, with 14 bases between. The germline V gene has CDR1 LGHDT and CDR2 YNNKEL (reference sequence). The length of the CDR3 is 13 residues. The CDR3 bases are TGTGCCAGCAGCCCCCTTGAGGGCTTAGGCTACACCTTC. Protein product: CASSPLEGLGYTF.

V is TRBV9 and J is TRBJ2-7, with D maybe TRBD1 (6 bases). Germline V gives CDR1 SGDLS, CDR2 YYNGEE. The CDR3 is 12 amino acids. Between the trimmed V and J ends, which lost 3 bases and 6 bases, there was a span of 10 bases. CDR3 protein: CASSALQGEQYF. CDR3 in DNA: TGTGCCAGCAGCGCCTTACAGGGCGAGCAGTACTTC.

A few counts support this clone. The CDR3 coding sequence is TGTGCCAGCAGCTTAGCGCCAGCAGGTCAGCCCCAGCATTTT. It yields the protein CASSLAPAGQPQHF. The chain employs TRBV7-2 and TRBJ1-5; D gene ambiguous. V gave up 0 bases and J gave up 6 bases, with 9 bases separating them. The CDR3 runs 14 residues. Germline V gene lookup returns CDR1 SGHTA and CDR2 FQGNSA.

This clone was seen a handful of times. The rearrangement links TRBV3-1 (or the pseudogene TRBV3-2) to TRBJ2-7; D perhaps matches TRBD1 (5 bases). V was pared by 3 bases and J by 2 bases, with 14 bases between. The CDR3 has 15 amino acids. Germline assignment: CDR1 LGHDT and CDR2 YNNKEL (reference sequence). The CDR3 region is CASSQGPSSAYEQYF. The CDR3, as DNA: TGTGCCAGCAGCCAGGGGCCTTCATCAGCCTACGAGCAGTACTTC.

As DNA, the CDR3 is TGCGCCAGCAGCCAGATACCGGGACAGGGGGCGCAGGAGCAGTTCTTC. Translating gives CASSQIPGQGAQEQFF. The V call is TRBV4-1, the J call TRBJ2-1; 12 nucleotides match TRBD1. The V and J ends lost 3 bases and 10 bases, in that order; junction bases with no gene match: 10. The CDR3 has 16 residues. Looked up from germline, CDR1 is MGHRA and CDR2 is YSYEKL.

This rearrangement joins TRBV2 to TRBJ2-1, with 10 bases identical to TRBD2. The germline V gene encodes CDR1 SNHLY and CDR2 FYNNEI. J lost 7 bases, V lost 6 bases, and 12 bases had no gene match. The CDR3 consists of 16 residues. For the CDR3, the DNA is TGTGCCAGCAGCCCCTATCCAGCGGGGGGGATTAATGAGCAGTTCTTC. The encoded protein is CASSPYPAGGINEQFF.

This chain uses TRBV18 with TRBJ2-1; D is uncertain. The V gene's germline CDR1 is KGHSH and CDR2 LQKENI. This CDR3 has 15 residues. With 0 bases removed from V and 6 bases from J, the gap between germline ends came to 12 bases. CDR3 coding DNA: TGTGCCAGCTCACCACCGGCGCAGCGAGGCAATGAGCAGTTCTTC. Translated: CASSPPAQRGNEQFF. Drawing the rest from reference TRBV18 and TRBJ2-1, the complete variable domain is NAGVMQNPRHLVRRRGQEARLRCSPMKGHSHVYWYRQLPEEGLKFMVYLQKENIIDESGMPKERFSAEFPKEGPSILRIQQVVRGDSAAYFCASSPPAQRGNEQFFGPGTRLTVL.

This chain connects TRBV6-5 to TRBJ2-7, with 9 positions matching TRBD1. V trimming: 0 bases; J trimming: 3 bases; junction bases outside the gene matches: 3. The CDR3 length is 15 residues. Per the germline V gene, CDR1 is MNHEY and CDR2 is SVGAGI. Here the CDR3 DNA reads TGTGCCAGCAGTTACTCGACAGGGGGGTACTACGAGCAGTACTTC. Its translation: CASSYSTGGYYEQYF.

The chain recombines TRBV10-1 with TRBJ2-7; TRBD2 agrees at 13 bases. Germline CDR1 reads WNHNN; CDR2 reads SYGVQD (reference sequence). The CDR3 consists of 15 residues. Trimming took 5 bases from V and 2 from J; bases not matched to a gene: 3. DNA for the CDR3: TGCGCCAGCAGTCAGGGACTAGCGGGAACCTACGAGCAGTACTTC. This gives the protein CASSQGLAGTYEQYF.

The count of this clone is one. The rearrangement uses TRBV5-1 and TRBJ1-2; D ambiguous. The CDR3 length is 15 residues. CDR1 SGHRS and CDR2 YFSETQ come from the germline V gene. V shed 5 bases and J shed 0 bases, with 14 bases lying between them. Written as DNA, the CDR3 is TGCGCCAGCAGTCGGCAGGCCTCCACTAACTATGGCTACACCTTC. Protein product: CASSRQASTNYGYTF.

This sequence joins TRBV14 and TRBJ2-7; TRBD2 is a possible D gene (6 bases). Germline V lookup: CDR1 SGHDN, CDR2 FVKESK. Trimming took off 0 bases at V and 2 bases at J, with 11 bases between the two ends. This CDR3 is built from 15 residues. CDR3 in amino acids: CASSQDRGFPYEQYF. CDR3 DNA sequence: TGTGCCAGCAGCCAAGATCGGGGGTTCCCCTACGAGCAGTACTTC. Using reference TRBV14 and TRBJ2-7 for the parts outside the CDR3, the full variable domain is EAGVTQFPSHSVIEKGQTVTLRCDPISGHDNLYWYRRVMGKEIKFLLHFVKESKQDESGMPNNRFLAERTGGTYSTLKVQPAELEDSGVYFCASSQDRGFPYEQYFGPGTRLTVT.

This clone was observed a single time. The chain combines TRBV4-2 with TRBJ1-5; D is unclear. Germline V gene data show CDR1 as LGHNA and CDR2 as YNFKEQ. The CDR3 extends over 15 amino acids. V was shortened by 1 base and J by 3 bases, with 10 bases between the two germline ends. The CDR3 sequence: CASSQGAADNQPQHF. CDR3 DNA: TGTGCCAGCAGCCAAGGGGCAGCAGACAATCAGCCCCAGCATTTT.

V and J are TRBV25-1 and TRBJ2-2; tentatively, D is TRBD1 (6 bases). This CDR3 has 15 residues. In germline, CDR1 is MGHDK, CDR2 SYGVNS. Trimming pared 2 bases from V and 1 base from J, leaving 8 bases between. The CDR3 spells CASSELQGNTGELFF. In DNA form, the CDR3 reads TGTGCCAGCAGTGAACTACAGGGGAACACCGGGGAGCTGTTTTTT.

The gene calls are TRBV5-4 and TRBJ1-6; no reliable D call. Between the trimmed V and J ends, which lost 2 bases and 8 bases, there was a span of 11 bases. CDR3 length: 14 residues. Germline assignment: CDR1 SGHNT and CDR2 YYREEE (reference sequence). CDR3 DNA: TGTGCCAGCAGCTTCCTTACAGAAGATTCACCCCTCCACTTT. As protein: CASSFLTEDSPLHF.